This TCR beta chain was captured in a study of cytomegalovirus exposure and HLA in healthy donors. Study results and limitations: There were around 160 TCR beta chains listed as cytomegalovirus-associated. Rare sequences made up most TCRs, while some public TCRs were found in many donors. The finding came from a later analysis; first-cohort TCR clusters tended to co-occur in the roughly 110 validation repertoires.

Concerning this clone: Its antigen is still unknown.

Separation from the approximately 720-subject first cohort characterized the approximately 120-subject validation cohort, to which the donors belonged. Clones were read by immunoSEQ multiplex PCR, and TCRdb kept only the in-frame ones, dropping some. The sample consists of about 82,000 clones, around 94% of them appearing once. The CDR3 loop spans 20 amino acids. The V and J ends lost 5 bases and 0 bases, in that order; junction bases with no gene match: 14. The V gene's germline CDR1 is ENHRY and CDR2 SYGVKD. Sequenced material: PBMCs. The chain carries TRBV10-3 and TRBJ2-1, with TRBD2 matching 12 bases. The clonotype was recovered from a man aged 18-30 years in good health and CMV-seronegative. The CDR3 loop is CAISTSGRTSGESSYNEQFF. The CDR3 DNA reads TGTGCCATCAGTACTTCCGGCAGGACTAGCGGGGAGAGCTCCTACAATGAGCAGTTCTTC.